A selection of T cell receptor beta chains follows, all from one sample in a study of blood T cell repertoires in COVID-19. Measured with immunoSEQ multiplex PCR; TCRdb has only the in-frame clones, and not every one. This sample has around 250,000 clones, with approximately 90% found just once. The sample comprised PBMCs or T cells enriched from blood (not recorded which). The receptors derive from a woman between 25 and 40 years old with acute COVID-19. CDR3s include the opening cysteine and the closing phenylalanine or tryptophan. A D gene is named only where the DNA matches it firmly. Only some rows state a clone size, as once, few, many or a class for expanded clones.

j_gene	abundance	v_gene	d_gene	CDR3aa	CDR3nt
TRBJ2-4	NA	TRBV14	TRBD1	CASSPYTGGKAIQYF	TGTGCCAGCAGCCCATACACAGGGGGCAAGGCAATTCAGTACTTC
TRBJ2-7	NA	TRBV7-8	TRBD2	CASSLAGTYEQYF	TGTGCCAGCAGTCTAGCGGGTACCTACGAGCAGTACTTC
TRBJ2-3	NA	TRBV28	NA	CASSSTWGAGVRNTQYF	TGTGCCAGCAGCTCAACGTGGGGGGCGGGAGTTCGAAATACGCAGTATTTT
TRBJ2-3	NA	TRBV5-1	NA	CASSPGGPTTDTQYF	TGCGCCAGCAGCCCGGGGGGCCCCACCACAGATACGCAGTATTTT
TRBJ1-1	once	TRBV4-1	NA	CASSIGGTPTEAFF	TGCGCCAGCAGCATCGGAGGGACCCCCACTGAAGCTTTCTTT
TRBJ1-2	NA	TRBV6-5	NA	CASSYSTPANYGYTF	TGTGCCAGCAGTTACTCCACCCCAGCTAACTATGGCTACACCTTC
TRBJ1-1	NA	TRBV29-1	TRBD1	CSVGQGGPNTEAFF	TGCAGCGTAGGACAGGGGGGACCGAACACTGAAGCTTTCTTT
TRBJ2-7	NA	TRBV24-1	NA	CATSRGTPNEQYF	TGTGCCACCTCTCGCGGGACCCCTAACGAGCAGTACTTC
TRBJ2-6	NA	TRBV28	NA	CASSGGFSGANVLTF	TGTGCCAGCAGTGGAGGATTCTCTGGGGCCAACGTCCTGACTTTC
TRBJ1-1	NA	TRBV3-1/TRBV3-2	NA	CASSPSTGLTEAFF	TGTGCCAGCAGCCCTTCAACAGGTTTGACTGAAGCTTTCTTT
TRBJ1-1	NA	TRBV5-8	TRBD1	CASSRQGDTEAFF	TGTGCCAGCAGCCGACAGGGGGACACTGAAGCTTTCTTT
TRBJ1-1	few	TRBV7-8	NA	CASSLAGTPVDTEAFF	TGTGCCAGCAGCTTAGCGGGGACACCGGTGGACACTGAAGCTTTCTTT
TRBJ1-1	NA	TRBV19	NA	CASSIRWNTEAFF	TGTGCCAGTAGTATTAGATGGAACACTGAAGCTTTCTTT
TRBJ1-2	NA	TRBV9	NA	CASSVGDLGYTF	TGTGCCAGCAGCGTAGGCGACTTGGGCTACACCTTC
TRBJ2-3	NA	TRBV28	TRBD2	CASSFTSGRTDTQYF	TGTGCCAGCAGTTTCACTAGCGGGCGCACAGATACGCAGTATTTT
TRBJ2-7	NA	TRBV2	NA	CASNPVFSYEQYF	TGTGCCAGCAACCCGGTCTTTAGCTACGAGCAGTACTTC
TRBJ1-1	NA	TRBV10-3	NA	CATGGDANTEAFF	TGTGCCACCGGCGGGGATGCGAACACTGAAGCTTTCTTT
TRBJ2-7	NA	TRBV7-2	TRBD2	CASSFPLKLAETYEQYF	TGTGCCAGCAGCTTCCCATTAAAACTAGCGGAGACCTACGAGCAGTACTTC
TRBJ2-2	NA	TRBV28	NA	CASSLSAGAGELFF	TGTGCCAGCAGTTTGAGTGCAGGGGCCGGGGAGCTGTTTTTT
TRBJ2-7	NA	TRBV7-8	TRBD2	CASSPGTSGIHEQYF	TGTGCCAGCAGCCCCGGGACTAGCGGGATTCACGAGCAGTACTTC
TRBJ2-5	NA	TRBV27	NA	CASRNRVQETQYF	TGTGCCAGCAGGAACCGGGTCCAAGAGACCCAGTACTTC
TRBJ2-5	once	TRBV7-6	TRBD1	CASSKTGGGRETQYF	TGTGCCAGCAGCAAAACAGGGGGCGGGCGGGAGACCCAGTACTTC